This T cell receptor (beta chain) was sequenced in a study of T cells in Graves' hyperthyroidism and ophthalmopathy. The wider study: The authors collected peripheral blood at initial diagnosis, before any treatment. Study-level results: Researchers found most expanded thyroid clonotypes above 0.001 in blood as well.

V trimming: 0 bases; J trimming: 6 bases; junction bases outside the gene matches: 3. This CDR3 region has 15 residues. Germline V gene lookup returns CDR1 LGHNA and CDR2 YSLEER. A note on this clonotype: Its antigen is as yet unknown.

For ophthalmopathy patients, the Clinical Activity Score was at least 3 and the NOSPECS grade at least 4; duration was under 3 months. Diagnosing involved the use of clinical symptoms, serum thyroxine and TRAb, thyroid ultrasound and orbital computed tomography. The source material, RNA transcripts, was used to amplify TCR beta CDR3 regions. Carried out on the TCR CDR3, a first-round RT-PCR used the HTBI primer set. TCRdb reprocessed the multiplex PCR reads via MiXCR and lists one record per CDR3 protein. The sample holds under 350,000 distinct CDR3 sequences, approximately 17% seen once. This chain links TRBV4-3 with TRBJ2-3, with 10 positions matching TRBD2. The receptor was derived from a woman aged 55-75 years with Graves' ophthalmopathy. The sequenced sample consisted of blood. CDR3 sequence (DNA): TGCGCCAGCAGCCAAGAAAGCGGGAGGGGCGATACGCAGTATTTT. It is translated as CASSQESGRGDTQYF.